This is a list of T cell receptor beta chains from one sample in a study of cytomegalovirus exposure and HLA in healthy donors. Here immunoSEQ multiplex PCR was the method, and the copy in TCRdb shows in-frame clones only, minus some. The sample contains fewer than 130,000 clones, around 85% of which appear only once. Sequencing input: PBMCs. The receptors were gathered from a man aged 30 to 39 in good health and CMV-seropositive. Both conserved end residues are part of each CDR3. D genes are given only for firm matches. The size field is filled for only some rows; it gives once, few, many or a size class.

j_gene: TRBJ1-5
abundance: -
d_gene: -
v_gene: TRBV5-8
CDR3aa: CASSYYRANQPQHF
CDR3nt: TGTGCCAGCAGCTACTACAGGGCGAATCAGCCCCAGCATTTT

j_gene: TRBJ2-7
abundance: -
d_gene: TRBD1
v_gene: TRBV6-1
CDR3aa: CASSDRVTNEQYF
CDR3nt: TGTGCCAGCAGCGACAGGGTTACCAACGAGCAGTACTTC

j_gene: TRBJ2-5
abundance: -
d_gene: TRBD2
v_gene: TRBV10-2
CDR3aa: CASSDLAGAIRETQYF
CDR3nt: TGCGCCAGCAGTGATTTAGCGGGGGCGATACGGGAGACCCAGTACTTC

j_gene: TRBJ2-7
abundance: -
d_gene: TRBD1
v_gene: TRBV5-1
CDR3aa: CASSLADRDGNEQYF
CDR3nt: TGCGCCAGCAGCTTGGCCGACAGGGATGGGAACGAGCAGTACTTC

j_gene: TRBJ2-1
abundance: -
d_gene: -
v_gene: TRBV19
CDR3aa: CASSESRPEGTYNEQFF
CDR3nt: TGTGCCAGTAGTGAATCGAGGCCGGAGGGGACCTACAATGAGCAGTTCTTC

j_gene: TRBJ1-3
abundance: few
d_gene: TRBD1
v_gene: TRBV5-6
CDR3aa: CASSDDRVGNTIYF
CDR3nt: TGTGCCAGCAGCGACGACAGGGTTGGAAACACCATATATTTT

j_gene: TRBJ1-1
abundance: -
d_gene: -
v_gene: TRBV4-1
CDR3aa: CASSPVGLLNTEAFF
CDR3nt: TGCGCCAGCAGCCCTGTGGGCCTCCTGAACACTGAAGCTTTCTTT

j_gene: TRBJ2-2
abundance: once
d_gene: -
v_gene: TRBV14
CDR3aa: CASSQGLKPKLTGELFF
CDR3nt: TGTGCCAGCAGCCAAGGTCTCAAACCCAAACTCACCGGGGAGCTGTTTTTT

j_gene: TRBJ1-6
abundance: once
d_gene: TRBD1
v_gene: TRBV5-1
CDR3aa: CASSLGWAGGNSPLHF
CDR3nt: TGCGCCAGCAGCTTGGGGTGGGCAGGGGGCAATTCACCCCTCCACTTT

j_gene: TRBJ2-1
abundance: -
d_gene: -
v_gene: TRBV11-2
CDR3aa: CASSLGTGVQFF
CDR3nt: TGTGCCAGCAGCTTAGGGACCGGGGTGCAGTTCTTC

j_gene: TRBJ2-5
abundance: once
d_gene: -
v_gene: TRBV30
CDR3aa: CAWSTKQGPATQYF
CDR3nt: TGTGCCTGGAGTACTAAACAGGGCCCCGCGACCCAGTACTTC

j_gene: TRBJ2-2
abundance: -
d_gene: TRBD2
v_gene: TRBV7-2
CDR3aa: CASSPGGSLNTGELFF
CDR3nt: TGTGCCAGCAGCCCGGGAGGTAGCTTGAACACCGGGGAGCTGTTTTTT

j_gene: TRBJ2-2
abundance: once
d_gene: TRBD2
v_gene: TRBV14
CDR3aa: CASSPSGGYTGELFF
CDR3nt: TGTGCCAGCAGCCCTAGCGGGGGATACACCGGGGAGCTGTTTTTT

j_gene: TRBJ2-7
abundance: -
d_gene: -
v_gene: TRBV4-3
CDR3aa: CASSQVWGGPYEQYF
CDR3nt: TGCGCCAGCAGCCAAGTGTGGGGGGGCCCCTACGAGCAGTACTTC

j_gene: TRBJ2-6
abundance: -
d_gene: TRBD1
v_gene: TRBV27
CDR3aa: CASSITGVAGANVLTF
CDR3nt: TGTGCCAGCAGTATTACAGGGGTGGCTGGGGCCAACGTCCTGACTTTC

j_gene: TRBJ2-5
abundance: once
d_gene: -
v_gene: TRBV10-3
CDR3aa: CAISESRETQYF
CDR3nt: TGTGCCATCAGTGAGTCGAGAGAGACCCAGTACTTC

j_gene: TRBJ2-7
abundance: few
d_gene: TRBD2
v_gene: TRBV4-2
CDR3aa: CASSLGGGEYEQYF
CDR3nt: TGTGCCAGCAGCCTTGGCGGGGGGGAGTACGAGCAGTACTTC

j_gene: TRBJ2-5
abundance: -
d_gene: TRBD2
v_gene: TRBV5-4
CDR3aa: CASSPGLARQETQYF
CDR3nt: TGTGCCAGCAGCCCCGGACTAGCGCGTCAAGAGACCCAGTACTTC

j_gene: TRBJ2-3
abundance: -
d_gene: TRBD2
v_gene: TRBV4-1
CDR3aa: CASSLQTSGPDTQYF
CDR3nt: TGCGCCAGCAGCCTCCAGACTAGCGGTCCAGATACGCAGTATTTT

j_gene: TRBJ2-1
abundance: once
d_gene: -
v_gene: TRBV10-1
CDR3aa: CASSENHREQFF
CDR3nt: TGCGCCAGCAGTGAGAATCACAGAGAGCAGTTCTTC

j_gene: TRBJ1-1
abundance: few
d_gene: -
v_gene: TRBV6-5
CDR3aa: CASSYETGLSTEAFF
CDR3nt: TGTGCCAGCAGTTACGAAACAGGGTTGAGCACTGAAGCTTTCTTT

j_gene: TRBJ2-7
abundance: -
d_gene: -
v_gene: TRBV14
CDR3aa: CASSRTATYEQYF
CDR3nt: TGTGCCAGCAGCCGGACAGCCACCTACGAGCAGTACTTC

j_gene: TRBJ1-5
abundance: many
d_gene: TRBD1
v_gene: TRBV4-1
CDR3aa: CASSRGQGAQPQHF
CDR3nt: TGCGCCAGCAGCCGCGGACAGGGGGCTCAGCCCCAGCATTTT

j_gene: TRBJ1-1
abundance: -
d_gene: -
v_gene: TRBV30
CDR3aa: CAWSVLGQRDTEAFF
CDR3nt: TGTGCCTGGAGTGTACTCGGACAGCGCGACACTGAAGCTTTCTTT

j_gene: TRBJ2-7
abundance: -
d_gene: TRBD1
v_gene: TRBV7-2
CDR3aa: CASSFSVTGPYEQYF
CDR3nt: TGTGCCAGCAGCTTCTCCGTGACAGGGCCCTACGAGCAGTACTTC

j_gene: TRBJ2-3
abundance: -
d_gene: TRBD2
v_gene: TRBV10-2
CDR3aa: CASTLAGPDTQYF
CDR3nt: TGCGCCAGCACTTTAGCGGGGCCAGATACGCAGTATTTT

j_gene: TRBJ2-2
abundance: -
d_gene: TRBD1
v_gene: TRBV11-2
CDR3aa: CASSLGQVLTGELFF
CDR3nt: TGTGCCAGCAGCTTGGGACAGGTCCTCACCGGGGAGCTGTTTTTT

j_gene: TRBJ2-5
abundance: -
d_gene: -
v_gene: TRBV7-2
CDR3aa: CASSLGGGAWETQYF
CDR3nt: TGTGCCAGCAGCTTAGGAGGAGGGGCTTGGGAGACCCAGTACTTC

j_gene: TRBJ1-2
abundance: -
d_gene: TRBD1
v_gene: TRBV30
CDR3aa: CAWSVLGQGVYGYTF
CDR3nt: TGTGCCTGGAGTGTACTAGGACAGGGCGTCTATGGCTACACCTTC

j_gene: TRBJ1-5
abundance: -
d_gene: TRBD1
v_gene: TRBV7-2
CDR3aa: CASSVRDRGQPQHF
CDR3nt: TGTGCCAGCAGCGTCCGGGACAGGGGTCAGCCCCAGCATTTT

j_gene: TRBJ1-1
abundance: -
d_gene: TRBD1
v_gene: TRBV27
CDR3aa: CASSVTGENTEAFF
CDR3nt: TGTGCCAGCTCCGTGACAGGGGAGAACACTGAAGCTTTCTTT

j_gene: TRBJ2-7
abundance: -
d_gene: -
v_gene: TRBV27
CDR3aa: CASSPAGLSYEQYF
CDR3nt: TGTGCCAGCAGTCCCGCGGGGTTATCCTACGAGCAGTACTTC

j_gene: TRBJ2-7
abundance: -
d_gene: -
v_gene: TRBV12-5
CDR3aa: CASGLGVEQYF
CDR3nt: TGTGCTAGTGGTTTGGGAGTGGAGCAGTACTTC

j_gene: TRBJ1-2
abundance: -
d_gene: -
v_gene: TRBV29-1
CDR3aa: CSVLEQANYGYTF
CDR3nt: TGCAGCGTCCTAGAACAGGCGAACTATGGCTACACCTTC

j_gene: TRBJ2-2
abundance: once
d_gene: -
v_gene: TRBV7-6
CDR3aa: CASSKPWGGVDTGELFF
CDR3nt: TGTGCCAGCAGCAAACCGTGGGGGGGCGTAGACACCGGGGAGCTGTTTTTT

j_gene: TRBJ1-1
abundance: -
d_gene: -
v_gene: TRBV2
CDR3aa: CASSSRDKNTEAFF
CDR3nt: TGTGCCAGCAGTTCCCGGGACAAGAACACTGAAGCTTTCTTT

j_gene: TRBJ2-3
abundance: -
d_gene: TRBD1
v_gene: TRBV28
CDR3aa: CASSRDRGGADTQYF
CDR3nt: TGTGCCAGCAGCCGCGACAGGGGAGGCGCAGATACGCAGTATTTT

j_gene: TRBJ1-5
abundance: -
d_gene: TRBD1
v_gene: TRBV29-1
CDR3aa: CSVGGTGRNQPRHF
CDR3nt: TGCAGCGTTGGTGGGACAGGGCGGAATCAGCCCCGGCATTTT

j_gene: TRBJ2-7
abundance: once
d_gene: TRBD1
v_gene: TRBV5-1
CDR3aa: CASSLVSGQGFYEQYF
CDR3nt: TGCGCCAGCAGCTTGGTTTCTGGACAGGGGTTTTACGAGCAGTACTTC

j_gene: TRBJ2-7
abundance: -
d_gene: -
v_gene: TRBV25-1
CDR3aa: CASIDGLNSYEQYF
CDR3nt: TGTGCCAGCATTGATGGACTGAACTCCTACGAGCAGTACTTC

j_gene: TRBJ2-2
abundance: -
d_gene: TRBD1
v_gene: TRBV25-1
CDR3aa: CASSQGAPTGELFF
CDR3nt: TGTGCCAGCAGTCAGGGGGCGCCCACCGGGGAGCTGTTTTTT

j_gene: TRBJ2-3
abundance: once
d_gene: -
v_gene: TRBV7-6
CDR3aa: CASSLAPLAQEADTQYF
CDR3nt: TGTGCCAGCAGCTTAGCCCCACTAGCACAAGAGGCAGATACGCAGTATTTT

j_gene: TRBJ2-3
abundance: -
d_gene: -
v_gene: TRBV6-6
CDR3aa: CASTRQDLTDTQYF
CDR3nt: TGTGCCAGCACCAGACAGGATTTAACAGATACGCAGTATTTT

j_gene: TRBJ1-5
abundance: -
d_gene: TRBD1
v_gene: TRBV10-2
CDR3aa: CASRDRGPGQPQHF
CDR3nt: TGCGCCAGCCGAGACAGGGGGCCGGGACAGCCCCAGCATTTT

j_gene: TRBJ2-5
abundance: once
d_gene: -
v_gene: TRBV25-1
CDR3aa: CASSDSRVVPQETQYF
CDR3nt: TGTGCCAGCAGTGACAGCAGGGTGGTCCCACAAGAGACCCAGTACTTC

j_gene: TRBJ2-7
abundance: -
d_gene: -
v_gene: TRBV11-2
CDR3aa: CASSLGREQYF
CDR3nt: TGTGCCAGCAGCTTAGGGCGGGAGCAGTACTTC

j_gene: TRBJ2-2
abundance: -
d_gene: -
v_gene: TRBV5-1
CDR3aa: CASSLSREGAGELFF
CDR3nt: TGCGCCAGCAGCTTGTCGAGGGAAGGAGCCGGGGAGCTGTTTTTT

j_gene: TRBJ2-7
abundance: -
d_gene: -
v_gene: TRBV2
CDR3aa: CASSRRETYEQYF
CDR3nt: TGTGCCAGCAGTCGGCGGGAAACCTACGAGCAGTACTTC

j_gene: TRBJ2-2
abundance: once
d_gene: TRBD2
v_gene: TRBV27
CDR3aa: CASSLLQIRGGSTGELFF
CDR3nt: TGTGCCAGCAGTTTATTGCAAATTCGGGGGGGAAGCACCGGGGAGCTGTTTTTT

j_gene: TRBJ1-3
abundance: -
d_gene: -
v_gene: TRBV19
CDR3aa: CASGGGSGNTIYF
CDR3nt: TGTGCCAGCGGAGGCGGCTCTGGAAACACCATATATTTT

j_gene: TRBJ1-4
abundance: few
d_gene: -
v_gene: TRBV7-2
CDR3aa: CASSLVAGEGEKLFF
CDR3nt: TGTGCCAGCAGCTTAGTGGCTGGGGAGGGGGAAAAACTGTTTTTT

j_gene: TRBJ1-2
abundance: -
d_gene: TRBD1
v_gene: TRBV18
CDR3aa: CASSLGTEDLGGYTF
CDR3nt: TGTGCCAGCTCTCTTGGGACAGAGGACCTTGGGGGCTACACCTTC

j_gene: TRBJ2-7
abundance: -
d_gene: -
v_gene: TRBV11-3
CDR3aa: CASSLWGSAYEQYF
CDR3nt: TGTGCCAGCAGTTTATGGGGCTCTGCCTACGAGCAGTACTTC

j_gene: TRBJ2-6
abundance: -
d_gene: -
v_gene: TRBV19
CDR3aa: CASSIAVGGTGANVLTF
CDR3nt: TGTGCCAGTAGTATAGCGGTAGGAGGTACTGGGGCCAACGTCCTGACTTTC

j_gene: TRBJ1-5
abundance: -
d_gene: TRBD1
v_gene: TRBV11-2
CDR3aa: CASSSEAGQEYSNQPQHF
CDR3nt: TGTGCCAGCAGCTCTGAAGCGGGACAGGAGTATAGCAATCAGCCCCAGCATTTT

j_gene: TRBJ2-3
abundance: -
d_gene: TRBD2
v_gene: TRBV9
CDR3aa: CASSVVGGSGGLSTDTQYF
CDR3nt: TGTGCCAGCAGCGTAGTAGGAGGTAGCGGGGGCCTGAGCACAGATACGCAGTATTTT

j_gene: TRBJ2-7
abundance: -
d_gene: TRBD1
v_gene: TRBV15
CDR3aa: CATSRVRSGQGAMQYF
CDR3nt: TGTGCCACCAGCCGCGTGCGCTCGGGACAGGGGGCTATGCAGTACTTC

j_gene: TRBJ2-3
abundance: -
d_gene: TRBD1
v_gene: TRBV7-9
CDR3aa: CASTGQGRTDTQYF
CDR3nt: TGTGCCAGCACCGGACAGGGAAGGACAGATACGCAGTATTTT

j_gene: TRBJ1-1
abundance: -
d_gene: -
v_gene: TRBV5-8
CDR3aa: CASSLAGVYTEAFF
CDR3nt: TGTGCCAGCAGCCTCGCAGGGGTTTACACTGAAGCTTTCTTT